The clone carrying this T cell receptor (beta chain) was seen more than once but under ten times. Its antigen is not identified. These data are taken from a study of Ad26.COV2.S vaccination and SARS-CoV-2 variants. Study-level information: Ad26.COV2.S shots went into the muscle once or twice, 56 days apart. Study-level results: It was found that vaccine and placebo recipients had similar non-spike TCR breadth.

TCRdb's table, derived via immunoSEQ multiplex PCR, lists solely in-frame clones and lacks some. The top ten clones hold 1.7% of a sample with under 600,000 clones, nearly 90% of them seen once. Regarding treatment: around 19 received Ad26.COV2.S at low or high dose, single or two shots; about 5 received placebo; per-sample allocation not given. Collection of the samples took place on day 63 after the first injection of vaccine or placebo. The individual, an adult aged 18-55 years, was a donor in Boston. Ad26.COV2.S expressed prefusion-stabilized spike from the original Wuhan strain. Per the germline V gene, CDR1 is SGHVS and CDR2 is FNYEAQ. V lost 5 bases, J lost 7 bases, and 11 bases stayed unmatched. The CDR3 is 15 residues long.

This chain connects TRBV7-6 to TRBJ2-3; 8 nucleotides match TRBD1. The specimen was peripheral blood, collected in a trial of Ad26.COV2.S vaccine versus placebo. The origin of this receptor is a person between 18 and 59 years old who received the Ad26.COV2.S COVID-19 vaccine or a placebo. The CDR3 region is CASSLSGGPMHTQYF. The DNA of the CDR3 is TGTGCCAGCAGCCTGTCAGGGGGCCCCATGCATACGCAGTATTTT.